This T cell receptor beta chain originates from a study of immune evolution from preneoplasia to lung adenocarcinoma. Study-wide context: HLA loss of heterozygosity: roughly 6.6% AIS, about 15% MIA, about 32% ADC, none AAH. Findings and caveats of the study: From normal lung to invasive adenocarcinoma, top clone frequencies appeared to decrease.

Trimming at V came to 3 bases and at J to 2 bases, leaving 0 bases not matched to a gene. CDR1 is SGDLS, CDR2 YYNGEE, per germline. This CDR3 has 15 residues. Nucleic acids came from premalignant or tumor cells enriched by macro-dissection. Assay used: immunoSEQ multiplex PCR; TCRdb lists only in-frame clones, some missing. The sample contains 20,000 to 25,000 clones, around three quarters of which appear only once. Notes on this clone: Its specificity is not known.

This chain connects TRBV9 to TRBJ2-1; 12 bases fit TRBD2. The specimen was FFPE invasive lung adenocarcinoma tissue. The clonotype originates from a person between 55 and 69 years old with lung adenocarcinoma. The CDR3 DNA is TGTGCCAGCAGCGCTAGCGGGAGGGCCTACAATGAGCAGTTCTTC. Translating it yields CASSASGRAYNEQFF. Drawing the rest from reference TRBV9 and TRBJ2-1, the complete variable domain is DSGVTQTPKHLITATGQRVTLRCSPRSGDLSVYWYQQSLDQGLQFLIQYYNGEERAKGNILERFSAQQFPDLHSELNLSSLELGDSALYFCASSASGRAYNEQFFGPGTRLTVL.